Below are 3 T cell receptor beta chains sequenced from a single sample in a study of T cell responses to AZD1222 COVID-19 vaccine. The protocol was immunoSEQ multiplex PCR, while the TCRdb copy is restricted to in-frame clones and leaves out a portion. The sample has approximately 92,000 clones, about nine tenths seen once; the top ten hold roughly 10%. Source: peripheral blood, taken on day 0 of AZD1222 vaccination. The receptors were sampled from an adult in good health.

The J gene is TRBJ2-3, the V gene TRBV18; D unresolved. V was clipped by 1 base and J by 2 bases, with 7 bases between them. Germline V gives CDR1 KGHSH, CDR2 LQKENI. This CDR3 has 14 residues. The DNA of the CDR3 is TGTGCCAGCTCACCACTGGACGCCACAGATACGCAGTATTTT. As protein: CASSPLDATDTQYF.

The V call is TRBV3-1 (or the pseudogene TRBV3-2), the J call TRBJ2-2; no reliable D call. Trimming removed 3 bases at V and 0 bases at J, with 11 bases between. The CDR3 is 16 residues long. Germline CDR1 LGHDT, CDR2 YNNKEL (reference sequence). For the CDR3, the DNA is TGTGCCAGCAGCCACCTGGACGGCGCGAACACCGGGGAGCTGTTTTTT. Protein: CASSHLDGANTGELFF.

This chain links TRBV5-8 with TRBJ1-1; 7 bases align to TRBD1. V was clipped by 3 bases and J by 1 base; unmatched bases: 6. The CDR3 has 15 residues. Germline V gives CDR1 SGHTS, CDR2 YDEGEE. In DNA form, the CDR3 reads TGTGCCAGCAGCTCGGGACAGAGAACGAACACTGAAGCTTTCTTT. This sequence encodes CASSSGQRTNTEAFF.